The sequence of this T cell receptor beta chain was determined in a study of T cell repertoires in cytomegalovirus infection. Study-level points and caveats: Dominant in the ex vivo response were TCR beta clonotypes restricted by HLA-C and specific for CMV.

This clonotype has only a few counts. Its target is unknown. TCRdb passed the reads through MiXCR, listing each CDR3 protein once. The sample has some 280,000 distinct CDR3 sequences, approximately 13% seen once. Germline CDR1 reads SGHDN; CDR2 reads FVKESK. This CDR3 is 16 amino acids long. V was cut by 4 bases and J by 5 bases, with 17 bases left in between. The source is a human donor in good health (CMV status not recorded). Some clones in this sample may be carry-over from other donors' samples. The sample was PBMCs. The rearrangement links TRBV14 to TRBJ2-2, with D maybe TRBD2 (5 bases). CDR3 in DNA: TGTGCCAGCAGCCTACGACTAAAGCCAAGTACCGGGGAGCTGTTTTTT. It is translated as CASSLRLKPSTGELFF.